This T cell receptor (beta chain) is drawn from a study of beta chain features in type 1 diabetes. Study-wide findings and caveats: In the patient group, naive, central memory and Treg TCRB repertoires seemed more alike than in the healthy donor group. When VDJ junctions were examined, type 1 diabetes patients showed fewer insertions and more deletions. TCRB rearrangement may or may not be influenced by HLA type; here this remained unresolved. PCR might preferentially amplify shorter templates, equally in patients and controls. In all four CD4+ subsets, TCRB CDR3 length was significantly, moderately reduced in type 1 diabetes.

Sequenced material consisted of expressed TCRB transcripts (all of the isolated RNA was reverse transcribed). Sequencing used immunoSEQ multiplex PCR; TCRdb keeps in-frame clones, though not all of them. The sample records more than 550,000 clones, around 15% being singletons. The germline CDR1 and CDR2 sequences are SGHRS and YFSETQ. The V and J ends lost 0 bases and 4 bases respectively, with 4 bases between them. This CDR3 is built from 12 residues. Comment on this clone: Its antigen remains unknown. The sample contains more than one DNA sequence encoding this CDR3.

Sequenced input: naive CD4+ T cells from blood. This chain links TRBV5-1 with TRBJ1-1; no clear D gene. The TCR originated in a man aged 18 to 29 with type 1 diabetes. The CDR3 DNA sequence: TGCGCCAGCAGCTTGGATGGCACTGAAGCTTTCTTT. This gives the protein CASSLDGTEAFF.